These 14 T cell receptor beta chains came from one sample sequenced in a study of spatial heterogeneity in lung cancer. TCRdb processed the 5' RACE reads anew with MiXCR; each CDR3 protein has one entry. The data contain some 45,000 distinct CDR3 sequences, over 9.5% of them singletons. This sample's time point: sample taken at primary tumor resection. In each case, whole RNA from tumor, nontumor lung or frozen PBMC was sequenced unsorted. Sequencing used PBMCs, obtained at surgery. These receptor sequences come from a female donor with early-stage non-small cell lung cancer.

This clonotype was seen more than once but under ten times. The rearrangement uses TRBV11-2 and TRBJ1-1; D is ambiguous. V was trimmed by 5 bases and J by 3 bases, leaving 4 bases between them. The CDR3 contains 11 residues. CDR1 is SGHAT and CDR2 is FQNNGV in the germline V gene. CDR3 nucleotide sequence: TGTGCCAGCAGCCGTGACACTGAAGCTTTCTTT. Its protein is CASSRDTEAFF.

CDR3 protein: CASSTFQGSSTEAFF. For the CDR3, the DNA is TGCGCCAGCAGCACTTTCCAGGGGTCGAGCACTGAAGCTTTCTTT. The chain is built from TRBV5-1 and TRBJ1-1, with D perhaps TRBD1 (6 bases). CDR1 is SGHRS, CDR2 YFSETQ, per germline. The CDR3 loop spans 15 amino acids. V was cut by 4 bases and J by 4 bases, with 17 bases left in between.

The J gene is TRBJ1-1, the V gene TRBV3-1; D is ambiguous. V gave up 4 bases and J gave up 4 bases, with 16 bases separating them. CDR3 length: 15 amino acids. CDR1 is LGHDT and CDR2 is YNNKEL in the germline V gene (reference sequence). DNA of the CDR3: TGTGCCAGCAGCCCCCCGGCAGGCAAGGGCACTGAAGCTTTCTTT. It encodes CASSPPAGKGTEAFF. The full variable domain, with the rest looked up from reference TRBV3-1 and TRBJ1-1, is DTAVSQTPKYLVTQMGNDKSIKCEQNLGHDTMYWYKQDSKKFLKIMFSYNNKELIINETVPNRFSPKSPDKAHLNLHINSLELGDSAVYFCASSPPAGKGTEAFFGQGTRLTVV.

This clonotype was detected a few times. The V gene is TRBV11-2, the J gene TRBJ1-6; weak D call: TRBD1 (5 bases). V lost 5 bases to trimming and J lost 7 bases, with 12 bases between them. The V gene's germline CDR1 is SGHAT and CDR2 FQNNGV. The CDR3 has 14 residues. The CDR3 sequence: CASSTGGGNSPLHF. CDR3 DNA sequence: TGTGCCAGCAGCACGGGGGGGGGGAATTCACCCCTCCACTTT.

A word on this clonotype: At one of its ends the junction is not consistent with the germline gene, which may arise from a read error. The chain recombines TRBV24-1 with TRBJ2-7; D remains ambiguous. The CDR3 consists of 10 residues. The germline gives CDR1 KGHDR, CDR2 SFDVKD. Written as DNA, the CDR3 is TGTGGGTGGCCCGGCGTACGAGCACCTTTC. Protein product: CGWPGVRAPF.

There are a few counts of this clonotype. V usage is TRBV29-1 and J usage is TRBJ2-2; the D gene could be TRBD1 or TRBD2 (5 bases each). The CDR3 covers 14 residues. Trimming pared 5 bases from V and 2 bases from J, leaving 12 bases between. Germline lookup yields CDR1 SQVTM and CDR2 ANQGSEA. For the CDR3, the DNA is TGCAGCGTTACTACAGGAGGAAACACCGGGGAGCTGTTTTTT. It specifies CSVTTGGNTGELFF.

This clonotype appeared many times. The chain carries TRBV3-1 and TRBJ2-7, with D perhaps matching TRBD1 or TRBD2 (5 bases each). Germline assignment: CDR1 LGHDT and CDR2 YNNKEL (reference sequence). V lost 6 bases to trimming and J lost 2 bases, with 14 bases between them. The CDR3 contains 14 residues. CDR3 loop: CASSLSGTPYEQYF. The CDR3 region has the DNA TGTGCCAGCAGTCTCTCCGGGACGCCCTACGAGCAGTACTTC.

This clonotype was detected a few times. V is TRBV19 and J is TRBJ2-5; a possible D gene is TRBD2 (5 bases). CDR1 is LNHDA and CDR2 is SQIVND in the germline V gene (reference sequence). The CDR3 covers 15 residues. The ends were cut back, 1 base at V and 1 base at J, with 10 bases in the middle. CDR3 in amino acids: CASSIGGQFQETQYF. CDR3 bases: TGTGCCAGTAGTATAGGAGGGCAGTTCCAAGAGACCCAGTACTTC.

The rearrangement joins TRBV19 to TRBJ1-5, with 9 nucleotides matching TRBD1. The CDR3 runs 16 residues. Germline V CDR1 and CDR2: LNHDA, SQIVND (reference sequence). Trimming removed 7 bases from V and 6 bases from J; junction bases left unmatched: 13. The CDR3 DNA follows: TGTGCCAGTATGTTTGACAGGGGGTTGGCGGGTCAGCCCCAGCATTTT. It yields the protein CASMFDRGLAGQPQHF.

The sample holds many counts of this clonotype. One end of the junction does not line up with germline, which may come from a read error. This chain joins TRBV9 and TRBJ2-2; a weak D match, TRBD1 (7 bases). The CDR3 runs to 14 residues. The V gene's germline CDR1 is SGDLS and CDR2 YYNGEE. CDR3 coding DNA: TGTGCCAGTAGCGGACAGGCGTTCACCGGGGAGCTGTTTTTT. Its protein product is CASSGQAFTGELFF.

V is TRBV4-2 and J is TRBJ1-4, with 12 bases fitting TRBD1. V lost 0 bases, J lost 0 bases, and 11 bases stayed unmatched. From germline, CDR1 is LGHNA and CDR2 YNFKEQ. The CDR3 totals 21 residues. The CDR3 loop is CASSQDLTRGTGGPTNEKLFF. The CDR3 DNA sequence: TGTGCCAGCAGCCAAGATTTGACGCGGGGGACAGGGGGCCCAACTAATGAAAAACTGTTTTTT.

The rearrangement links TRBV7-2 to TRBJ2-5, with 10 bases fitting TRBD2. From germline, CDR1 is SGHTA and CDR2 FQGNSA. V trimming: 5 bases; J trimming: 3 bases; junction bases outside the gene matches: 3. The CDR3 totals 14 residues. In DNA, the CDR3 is TGTGCCAGCAGCATTAGCGGGGGGAAAGAGACCCAGTACTTC. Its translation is CASSISGGKETQYF.

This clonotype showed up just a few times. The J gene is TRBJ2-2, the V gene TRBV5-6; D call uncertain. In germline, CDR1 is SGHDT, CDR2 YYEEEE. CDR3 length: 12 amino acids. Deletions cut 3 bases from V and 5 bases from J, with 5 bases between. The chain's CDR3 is CASSSRTGELFF. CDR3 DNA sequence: TGTGCCAGCAGCTCCAGAACCGGGGAGCTGTTTTTT.

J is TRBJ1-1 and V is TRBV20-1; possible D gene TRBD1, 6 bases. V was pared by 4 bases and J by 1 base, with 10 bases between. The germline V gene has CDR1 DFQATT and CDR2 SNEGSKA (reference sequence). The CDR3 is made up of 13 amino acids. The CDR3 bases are TGCAGTGCTAAAAGGGGGGCGAACACTGAAGCTTTCTTT. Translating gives CSAKRGANTEAFF.